This TCR beta chain is drawn from a study of radiation and T cells in renal cell carcinoma. V lost 6 bases and J 10 bases, leaving 19 bases between the germline ends. The CDR3 extends over 14 amino acids. Germline V gene sequence: CDR1 SEHNR, CDR2 FQNEAQ (reference sequence). The time point: blood 2 weeks post-SBRT. Treatment reported: 15 Gy SBRT to primary tumor, nephrectomy 4 weeks later. Serial blood draws occurred at baseline and 2 and 4 weeks post-SBRT. Only one count was recorded for this clone. Method: immunoSEQ multiplex PCR; TCRdb's copy keeps in-frame clones and lacks some. The sample consists of 120,000 or so clones, 70% to 90% of them appearing once.

This sequence was found in a woman aged 70-85 years with renal cell carcinoma. The rearrangement links TRBV7-9 to TRBJ2-1; D possibly corresponds to TRBD2 (5 bases). Source: blood, taken from a patient whose treatment included radiotherapy and nephrectomy. For the CDR3, the DNA is TGTGCCAGCAGTTCCCAGCGGCCCTTTGGAGAGCAGTTCTTC. It yields the protein CASSSQRPFGEQFF.